The 30 T cell receptor beta chains listed next were all sequenced from one sample in a study of T cell clonotyping in hematopoietic cell transplantation. Profiled with immunoSEQ multiplex PCR; TCRdb holds only in-frame clones, not every one. The sample lists roughly 40,000 clones, 95% occurring once. The source material was peripheral blood mononuclear cells. These receptors all stem from a man younger than 45 in good health. Some clones in this sample may be carry-over from other donors' samples.

The DNA of the CDR3 is TGTGCCAGCAGTTCTGACAGTTACAATCAGCCCCAGCATTTT. It encodes CASSSDSYNQPQHF. This sequence joins TRBV6-6 and TRBJ1-5, with D perhaps TRBD1 (5 bases). Germline CDR1 is MNHNY and CDR2 is SVGAGI (reference sequence). V gave up 4 bases and J gave up 3 bases, with 10 bases separating them. This CDR3 comprises 14 residues.

The J gene is TRBJ2-7, the V gene TRBV5-1; 11 bases match TRBD2. Germline V gene lookup returns CDR1 SGHRS and CDR2 YFSETQ. CDR3 length: 17 amino acids. J lost 2 bases, V lost 3 bases, and 10 bases had no gene match. CDR3 in DNA: TGCGCCAGCAGCTCGGGACTAGCGGATACCAAAGCCTACGAGCAGTACTTC. Translating it yields CASSSGLADTKAYEQYF.

The rearrangement uses TRBV6-5 and TRBJ1-6; D might be TRBD1 (6 bases). Germline-derived CDR1 and CDR2 are MNHEY and SVGAGI. The CDR3 loop spans 13 amino acids. Trimming stripped 5 bases from V and 7 bases from J, with 9 bases between. Written as DNA, the CDR3 is TGTGCCAGCAGTAGGGGGGACAATTCACCCCTCCACTTT. Its translation: CASSRGDNSPLHF.

The chain combines TRBV5-6 with TRBJ1-6; weak D call: TRBD1 (6 bases). With 1 base removed from V and 14 bases from J, the gap between germline ends came to 10 bases. This CDR3 region has 12 residues. Germline lookup yields CDR1 SGHDT and CDR2 YYEEEE. CDR3 nucleotides: TGTGCCAGCAGCTTGACAGGGCGGGCCCTCCACTTT. It translates to CASSLTGRALHF.

V is TRBV5-1 and J is TRBJ1-4; TRBD1 matches at 10 bases. The germline V gene encodes CDR1 SGHRS and CDR2 YFSETQ. The CDR3 covers 17 residues. V lost 4 bases, J lost 0 bases, and 6 bases stayed unmatched. For the CDR3, the DNA is TGCGCCAGCAGCCCGGGACAGGGGAGCACAACTAATGAAAAACTGTTTTTT. Its translation is CASSPGQGSTTNEKLFF.

J is TRBJ1-2 and V is TRBV6-1; D is perhaps TRBD1 (5 bases). This CDR3 is built from 19 residues. V was shortened by 4 bases and J by 1 base, with 25 bases between the two germline ends. Germline V lookup: CDR1 MNHNS, CDR2 SASEGT. The DNA of the CDR3 is TGTGCCAGCAGTGGACCCTCGAACTCAGGGAGGGGCGATAACTATGGCTACACCTTC. Its protein is CASSGPSNSGRGDNYGYTF.

There are a few counts of this clone. The chain employs TRBV15 and TRBJ1-2; the D gene is possibly TRBD1 (5 bases). CDR1 LNHNV and CDR2 YYDKDF come from the germline V gene (reference sequence). Deletions cut 0 bases from V and 3 bases from J, with 11 bases between. The CDR3 length is 15 residues. The CDR3 region is CATSRDKGTDYGYTF. The CDR3 nucleotides read TGTGCCACCAGCAGAGATAAGGGGACGGACTATGGCTACACCTTC.

This rearrangement joins TRBV10-2 to TRBJ2-1; the match to TRBD2 covers 11 bases. The CDR3 has 13 residues. Germline V gene data show CDR1 as WSHSY and CDR2 as SAAADI. V lost 6 bases to trimming and J lost 7 bases; unmatched junction nucleotides: 2. CDR3 in DNA: TGCGCCAGCAGGGGACTAGCGGCGAATGAGCAGTTCTTC. It translates to CASRGLAANEQFF.

V usage is TRBV4-1 and J usage is TRBJ2-3; no definite D call. Trimming took 0 bases from V and 6 from J, leaving 13 bases between them. Germline V gene data show CDR1 as MGHRA and CDR2 as YSYEKL. This CDR3 region has 15 residues. DNA of the CDR3: TGCGCCAGCAGCCAAGATCGGGCGTCAAGTGATACGCAGTATTTT. Its translation is CASSQDRASSDTQYF.

The chain links TRBV10-3 to TRBJ1-2; unclear D gene. Trimming left V 8 bases short and J 3 bases short, with 10 bases between. Per the germline V gene, CDR1 is ENHRY and CDR2 is SYGVKD. The CDR3 is 12 amino acids. The CDR3 loop reads CAIQGLDYGYTF. CDR3 in DNA: TGTGCCATCCAAGGGCTAGACTATGGCTACACCTTC.

CDR3 sequence reads: CASNEEGFEQFF. CDR3 DNA: TGTGCCAGCAATGAGGAGGGGTTCGAGCAGTTCTTC. The chain couples TRBV2 to TRBJ2-1; TRBD2 is a possible D gene (6 bases). Trimming left V 7 bases short and J 10 bases short, with 14 bases between. CDR1 and CDR2 (germline): SNHLY, FYNNEI. This CDR3 region has 12 residues.

This clone was found once. The CDR3 protein is CAWSVGGKEGYQPQHF. DNA of the CDR3: TGTGCCTGGAGTGTTGGTGGGAAGGAGGGTTATCAGCCCCAGCATTTT. The V gene is TRBV30, the J gene TRBJ1-5; D ambiguous. The V and J ends lost 0 bases and 5 bases respectively, with 17 bases between them. The length of the CDR3 is 16 residues. Germline CDR1 reads GTSNPN; CDR2 reads SVGIG (reference sequence).

The chain joins TRBV9 to TRBJ2-3, with D possibly being TRBD1 (5 bases). Germline assignment: CDR1 SGDLS and CDR2 YYNGEE. Between the trimmed V and J ends, which lost 0 bases and 4 bases, there was a span of 18 bases. The CDR3 spans 17 residues. CDR3 sequence (DNA): TGTGCCAGCAGCGTAGCTTCCTGGGGCCTAGAATCAGATACGCAGTATTTT. Residues: CASSVASWGLESDTQYF.

With respect to this clone: At one end the junction does not follow the germline gene, possibly because of a read error. The rearrangement uses TRBV6-5 and TRBJ1-4; 8 nucleotides align to TRBD1. From germline, CDR1 is MNHEY and CDR2 SVGAGI. The CDR3 is 16 amino acids. CDR3 sequence reads: CASSYWGTGTNEKLFF. CDR3 coding DNA: TGTGCCAGCAGCTACTGGGGGACAGGCACTAATGAAAAACTGTTTTTT.

The rearrangement uses TRBV10-3 and TRBJ1-2; no reliable D call. Deletions cut 4 bases from V and 4 bases from J, with 13 bases between. Germline CDR1 is ENHRY and CDR2 is SYGVKD. The length of the CDR3 is 14 residues. CDR3 bases: TGTGCCATCAGTGGTGGACCCGACGTCTATGGCTACACCTTC. Its protein product is CAISGGPDVYGYTF.

The sample holds one count of this clone. One junction end does not reproduce the germline sequence, and a read error may be involved. The rearrangement uses TRBV7-7 and TRBJ2-5; the match to TRBD1 covers 7 bases. Germline lookup yields CDR1 SSHAT and CDR2 FNYEAQ (reference sequence). CDR3 size: 13 residues. The chain's CDR3 is CASSPGTEETQYF. The CDR3 nucleotides read TGTGCTAGCAGTCCTGGGACAGAAGAGACCCAGTACTTC. The full variable domain, completed using reference TRBV7-7 and TRBJ2-5, is GAGVSQSPRYKVTKRGQDVTLRCDPISSHATLYWYQQALGQGPEFLTYFNYEAQPDKSGLPSDRFSAERPEGSISTLTIQRTEQRDSAMYRCASSPGTEETQYFGPGTRLLVL.

Only one count was recorded for this clone. The chain links TRBV6-5 to TRBJ2-7; a weak D match, TRBD1 (5 bases). The V end lost 0 bases, the J end lost 6 bases, and 9 bases lay between the germline ends. In germline, CDR1 is MNHEY, CDR2 SVGAGI. This CDR3 spans 13 amino acids. The CDR3 DNA is TGTGCCAGCAGTTACTCGAGGACATCCGAGCAGTACTTC. Protein product: CASSYSRTSEQYF.

This chain connects TRBV4-1 to TRBJ2-5; no reliable D call. Deletions cut 0 bases from V and 7 bases from J, with 12 bases between. Per the germline V gene, CDR1 is MGHRA and CDR2 is YSYEKL. The length of the CDR3 is 14 residues. CDR3 sequence reads: CASSQDDAAGTQYF. As DNA, the CDR3 is TGCGCCAGCAGCCAAGATGACGCAGCCGGGACCCAGTACTTC.

This chain joins TRBV15 and TRBJ1-5, with D maybe TRBD1 (6 bases). V was pared by 0 bases and J by 9 bases, with 9 bases between. This CDR3 has 13 amino acids. Germline values: CDR1 LNHNV, CDR2 YYDKDF (reference sequence). CDR3 in DNA: TGTGCCACCAGCAGAGATACCAGGGGGCCCCAGCATTTT. It encodes CATSRDTRGPQHF.

The V call is TRBV5-1, the J call TRBJ1-1, with TRBD1 as a possible D gene (6 bases). The CDR3 runs to 15 residues. Trimming stripped 0 bases from V and 3 bases from J, with 12 bases between. CDR1 is SGHRS, CDR2 YFSETQ, per germline. The DNA for the CDR3 is TGCGCCAGCAGCTTGGGGCAGGGGATTTACACTGAAGCTTTCTTT. Residues: CASSLGQGIYTEAFF.

The genes are TRBV7-2 and TRBJ2-7, with 14 bases that match TRBD2. CDR1 and CDR2 from the germline V gene are SGHTA and FQGNSA. The V gene end was trimmed by 5 bases and the J gene end by 6 bases; junction bases not matched to a gene: 3. The CDR3 sequence is 14 residues long. The CDR3 nucleotides read TGTGCCAGCAGCCCGGGACTAGCGGGAGTCGAGCAGTACTTC. It encodes CASSPGLAGVEQYF.

This chain links TRBV10-3 with TRBJ2-2; D gene ambiguous. CDR1 is ENHRY, CDR2 SYGVKD, per germline. Trimming pared 0 bases from V and 8 bases from J, leaving 7 bases between. The CDR3 is made up of 13 amino acids. Here the CDR3 DNA reads TGTGCCATCAGTGAGTCGGCGGCGGGGGAGCTGTTTTTT. Protein: CAISESAAGELFF.

The V and J genes are TRBV9 and TRBJ1-2; TRBD1 might be the D (5 bases). The V and J ends lost 0 bases and 3 bases respectively, with 15 bases between them. This CDR3 has 16 amino acids. The germline V gene has CDR1 SGDLS and CDR2 YYNGEE. The CDR3 is CASSVGPGIGDYGYTF. The CDR3 DNA reads as TGTGCCAGCAGCGTAGGCCCAGGTATAGGGGACTATGGCTACACCTTC.

The genes are TRBV30 and TRBJ1-2, with 11 bases aligning to TRBD1. CDR1 GTSNPN and CDR2 SVGIG come from the germline V gene (reference sequence). CDR3 length: 14 amino acids. V shed 0 bases and J 9 bases; nucleotides not matched to a gene: 6. The CDR3 is CAWSVLGQGASYTF. Written as DNA, the CDR3 is TGTGCCTGGAGTGTCTTAGGACAGGGGGCAAGCTACACCTTC.

In DNA form, the CDR3 reads TGTGCCAGTAGCAAAAAACTAGCGGGGTACTCCTACAATGAGCAGTTCTTC. Translating it yields CASSKKLAGYSYNEQFF. The gene calls are TRBV19 and TRBJ2-1; 10 positions agree with TRBD2. Germline trimming cut 6 bases from V and 0 bases from J; bases unmatched to any gene: 8. CDR3 length equals 17 residues. From germline, CDR1 is LNHDA and CDR2 SQIVND (reference sequence).

The count of this clone is one. The rearrangement uses TRBV15 and TRBJ1-2; 9 bases are a match to TRBD1. Germline CDR1 LNHNV, CDR2 YYDKDF (reference sequence). There are 15 residues in the CDR3. The junction had 11 bases not matched to a gene; V was cut back by 3 bases and J by 9 bases. The CDR3 protein is CATSRKVGTGYRYTF. CDR3 bases: TGTGCCACCAGCAGGAAAGTTGGGACAGGGTATCGCTACACCTTC.

V usage is TRBV19 and J usage is TRBJ1-2; perhaps TRBD1 as D (6 bases). The V end was cut by 6 bases, the J end by 4 bases, with 15 bases between. Per germline, CDR1 LNHDA and CDR2 SQIVND (reference sequence). The CDR3 consists of 14 residues. The DNA of the CDR3 is TGTGCCAGTAGCGAGGACAGCCCTCCCTATGGCTACACCTTC. Amino acid sequence: CASSEDSPPYGYTF.

This rearrangement joins TRBV6-1 to TRBJ1-2; no clear D. The CDR3 spans 12 residues. Trimming removed 6 bases at V and 4 bases at J, with 9 bases between. In germline, CDR1 is MNHNS, CDR2 SASEGT. CDR3 DNA sequence: TGTGCCAGCAGAGACCTGCCCTATGGCTACACCTTC. It yields the protein CASRDLPYGYTF.

The chain links TRBV19 to TRBJ1-2; D may be TRBD1 (6 bases). This CDR3 has 14 residues. The germline V gene encodes CDR1 LNHDA and CDR2 SQIVND (reference sequence). V lost 4 bases to trimming and J lost 4 bases, with 13 bases between them. The CDR3 DNA reads TGTGCCAGTAGTACAGGGGTTTCGGGCTATGGCTACACCTTC. Residues: CASSTGVSGYGYTF.

The CDR3 nucleotides read TGCGCCAGCAGCAGTCTGCGAGCGGGTAACACCGGGGAGCTGTTTTTT. Translating it yields CASSSLRAGNTGELFF. The chain has TRBV5-1 and TRBJ2-2; perhaps TRBD2 as D (6 bases). V shed 4 bases and J shed 2 bases, with 15 bases lying between them. From germline, CDR1 is SGHRS and CDR2 YFSETQ. The CDR3 has 16 amino acids.